This is a list of T cell receptor beta chains from one sample in a study of shared clonotypes between healthy human individuals. The method was immunoSEQ multiplex PCR; TCRdb's version includes in-frame clones alone and lacks a portion of them. The table includes 1.5 million to 2.5 million clones, approximately 94% detected once. Sequencing used naive CD8+ T cells sorted from blood. These receptors originate from a man aged 18 to 30 in good health. CDR3s include the opening cysteine and the closing phenylalanine or tryptophan. D genes are given only for firm matches. Size is stated for part of the rows, as once, few or many counts, or as a class when the clone is expanded.

v_call: TRBV10-3
d_call: NA
clone_size: NA
j_call: TRBJ1-2
cdr3_length: 15
cdr3_aa: CAISESVNPTYGYTF
cdr3_nt: TGTGCCATCAGTGAGTCTGTAAACCCCACCTATGGCTACACCTTC

v_call: TRBV2
d_call: NA
clone_size: NA
j_call: TRBJ2-1
cdr3_length: 14
cdr3_aa: CASLGGGAIDEQFF
cdr3_nt: TGTGCCAGCTTGGGTGGGGGGGCTATCGATGAGCAGTTCTTC

v_call: TRBV4-2
d_call: NA
clone_size: NA
j_call: TRBJ1-6
cdr3_length: 13
cdr3_aa: CASSQGLHSPLHF
cdr3_nt: TGTGCCAGCAGCCAAGGGCTTCATTCACCCCTCCACTTT

v_call: TRBV6-1
d_call: TRBD2
clone_size: NA
j_call: TRBJ2-2
cdr3_length: 18
cdr3_aa: CASSENGWRERDTGELFF
cdr3_nt: TGTGCCAGCAGTGAAAATGGGTGGCGGGAGAGAGACACCGGGGAGCTGTTTTTT

v_call: TRBV19
d_call: NA
clone_size: NA
j_call: TRBJ2-6
cdr3_length: 14
cdr3_aa: CASSPLAGANVLTF
cdr3_nt: TGTGCCAGTAGCCCGTTAGCAGGGGCCAACGTCCTGACTTTC

v_call: TRBV7-7
d_call: TRBD1
clone_size: NA
j_call: TRBJ2-1
cdr3_length: 14
cdr3_aa: CASSFGTGYNEQFF
cdr3_nt: TGTGCTAGCAGCTTTGGGACAGGATACAATGAGCAGTTCTTC

v_call: TRBV6-1
d_call: NA
clone_size: NA
j_call: TRBJ2-7
cdr3_length: 14
cdr3_aa: CASSDAGTSYEQYF
cdr3_nt: TGTGCCAGCAGTGACGCAGGGACCTCCTACGAGCAGTACTTC

v_call: TRBV6-5
d_call: TRBD1
clone_size: NA
j_call: TRBJ1-2
cdr3_length: 16
cdr3_aa: CASSLDRGRGPGGYTF
cdr3_nt: TGTGCCAGCAGTTTAGACAGGGGGCGAGGGCCTGGTGGCTACACCTTC

v_call: TRBV29-1
d_call: NA
clone_size: NA
j_call: TRBJ2-4
cdr3_length: 11
cdr3_aa: CSVRTENIQYF
cdr3_nt: TGCAGCGTTCGGACAGAAAACATTCAGTACTTC

v_call: TRBV11-2
d_call: NA
clone_size: NA
j_call: TRBJ2-7
cdr3_length: 12
cdr3_aa: CASSRSLYEQYF
cdr3_nt: TGTGCCAGCAGCCGGTCCCTGTACGAGCAGTACTTC

v_call: TRBV4-3
d_call: NA
clone_size: NA
j_call: TRBJ1-4
cdr3_length: 18
cdr3_aa: CASSQDFSGVATNEKLFF
cdr3_nt: TGCGCCAGCAGCCAAGACTTTTCAGGAGTTGCAACTAATGAAAAACTGTTTTTT

v_call: TRBV28
d_call: NA
clone_size: NA
j_call: TRBJ1-5
cdr3_length: 11
cdr3_aa: CASSFGGAQHF
cdr3_nt: TGTGCCAGCAGTTTTGGGGGAGCCCAGCATTTT

v_call: TRBV4-2
d_call: NA
clone_size: few
j_call: TRBJ2-7
cdr3_length: 14
cdr3_aa: CASSQGQNTYEQYF
cdr3_nt: TGTGCCAGCAGCCAAGGTCAGAATACCTACGAGCAGTACTTC

v_call: TRBV28
d_call: TRBD1
clone_size: NA
j_call: TRBJ2-2
cdr3_length: 16
cdr3_aa: CASSSPSGQGFGELFF
cdr3_nt: TGTGCCAGCAGTTCCCCCTCGGGACAGGGGTTCGGGGAGCTGTTTTTT

v_call: TRBV25-1
d_call: NA
clone_size: once
j_call: TRBJ2-7
cdr3_length: 16
cdr3_aa: CASSGHWATLGYEQYF
cdr3_nt: TGTGCCAGCAGTGGTCACTGGGCTACATTAGGATACGAGCAGTACTTC

v_call: TRBV7-9
d_call: NA
clone_size: NA
j_call: TRBJ1-1
cdr3_length: 14
cdr3_aa: CASSLASGYTEAFF
cdr3_nt: TGTGCCAGCAGCTTAGCGTCAGGCTACACTGAAGCTTTCTTT

v_call: TRBV15
d_call: TRBD2
clone_size: NA
j_call: TRBJ2-7
cdr3_length: 14
cdr3_aa: CATSAASGNYEQYF
cdr3_nt: TGTGCCACCAGCGCAGCTAGCGGGAACTACGAGCAGTACTTC

v_call: TRBV6-1
d_call: TRBD1
clone_size: NA
j_call: TRBJ2-7
cdr3_length: 16
cdr3_aa: CASSEAQDRGAYEQYF
cdr3_nt: TGTGCCAGCAGTGAAGCCCAGGACAGGGGGGCGTACGAGCAGTACTTC

v_call: TRBV4-1
d_call: TRBD1
clone_size: NA
j_call: TRBJ2-7
cdr3_length: 14
cdr3_aa: CASSSGTGGYEQYF
cdr3_nt: TGCGCCAGCAGCTCAGGGACAGGGGGCTACGAGCAGTACTTC

v_call: TRBV27
d_call: TRBD2
clone_size: NA
j_call: TRBJ2-3
cdr3_length: 15
cdr3_aa: CASRIAGGPPDTQYF
cdr3_nt: TGTGCCAGCAGAATAGCGGGAGGGCCCCCAGATACGCAGTATTTT

v_call: TRBV27
d_call: NA
clone_size: NA
j_call: TRBJ1-4
cdr3_length: 16
cdr3_aa: CASSFGPGAPNEKLFF
cdr3_nt: NA

v_call: TRBV29-1
d_call: NA
clone_size: NA
j_call: TRBJ2-7
cdr3_length: 14
cdr3_aa: CSVDGGTDNYEQYF
cdr3_nt: TGCAGCGTTGATGGGGGGACGGATAACTACGAGCAGTACTTC

v_call: TRBV27
d_call: TRBD2
clone_size: NA
j_call: TRBJ2-7
cdr3_length: 15
cdr3_aa: CASRTRTSGIYEQYF
cdr3_nt: TGTGCCAGCAGGACCCGGACTAGCGGCATCTACGAGCAGTACTTC

v_call: TRBV7-9
d_call: NA
clone_size: NA
j_call: TRBJ1-1
cdr3_length: 16
cdr3_aa: CASSPPGFGRDTEAFF
cdr3_nt: TGTGCCAGCAGCCCTCCGGGTTTCGGGAGGGACACTGAAGCTTTCTTT